A selection of T cell receptor beta chains follows, all from one sample in a study of cytomegalovirus exposure and HLA in healthy donors. Libraries were prepared by immunoSEQ multiplex PCR; TCRdb keeps only in-frame clonotypes and omits some of them. The sample includes a few hundred thousand clones, about 80% of them seen just once. The specimen sequenced was PBMCs. The receptor source for this set is a girl under 10 years old in good health and CMV-seronegative. Each CDR3 is given with its conserved first and last residue. D genes are given only for firm matches. For some rows the clone size is stated as once, few or many, or as a class when expanded; others skip it.

v_call	d_call	cdr3_length	clone_size	j_call	cdr3_aa	cdr3_nt
TRBV27	TRBD1	18	.	TRBJ1-5	CASRLTGTRLTFNQPQHF	TGTGCCAGCAGATTGACAGGGACGAGGCTCACGTTTAATCAGCCCCAGCATTTT
TRBV27	TRBD1	13	few	TRBJ1-2	CASTTKQGIGYTF	TGTGCCAGCACCACGAAACAGGGGATCGGCTACACCTTC
TRBV19	.	15	.	TRBJ2-3	CASNRWGRITDTQYF	TGTGCCAGTAATAGGTGGGGGCGGATCACAGATACGCAGTATTTT
TRBV30	.	16	.	TRBJ1-3	CAWSSNRAASGNTIYF	TGTGCCTGGAGTAGCAACAGGGCGGCCTCTGGAAACACCATATATTTT
TRBV5-6	TRBD2	15	.	TRBJ2-1	CASTFGLAGLNEQFF	TGTGCCAGCACCTTCGGACTAGCGGGACTCAATGAGCAGTTCTTC
TRBV5-1	TRBD2	14	.	TRBJ2-5	CASSLRLAEETQYF	TGCGCCAGCAGCTTGAGACTAGCGGAAGAGACCCAGTACTTC
TRBV5-1	.	16	.	TRBJ1-5	CASSLGTLEANQPQHF	TGCGCCAGCAGCTTGGGTACTTTGGAGGCAAATCAGCCCCAGCATTTT
TRBV28	.	14	once	TRBJ1-5	CASSSRGLGQPQHF	TGTGCCAGCAGTTCCAGGGGTCTCGGTCAGCCCCAGCATTTT
TRBV4-2	.	17	.	TRBJ1-2	CASSQDPTTTPIYGYTF	TGTGCCAGCAGCCAAGACCCGACGACAACCCCAATCTATGGCTACACCTTC
TRBV7-9	TRBD2	15	.	TRBJ2-7	CSSTILAAGVFEQYF	TGTTCCAGCACCATATTAGCGGCGGGAGTCTTCGAGCAGTACTTC
TRBV2	.	16	few	TRBJ2-3	CASSALLAPNTDTQYF	TGTGCCAGCAGTGCCCTACTAGCCCCGAACACAGATACGCAGTATTTT
TRBV19	TRBD1	16	.	TRBJ2-7	CASSVDPGQGASEQYF	TGTGCCAGTAGTGTCGATCCGGGACAGGGGGCGTCCGAGCAGTACTTC
TRBV28	TRBD1	15	.	TRBJ1-2	CASSSQLTGEFGYTF	TGTGCCAGCAGTTCCCAGCTCACAGGGGAGTTTGGCTACACCTTC
TRBV5-6	.	13	.	TRBJ1-5	CASSAALNQPQHF	TGTGCCAGCAGCGCGGCCCTAAATCAGCCCCAGCATTTT
TRBV6-5	.	13	.	TRBJ1-1	CASRPQVNTEAFF	TGTGCCAGCAGACCACAGGTGAACACTGAAGCTTTCTTT
TRBV6-6	TRBD1	15	.	TRBJ2-7	CASSHGATGVYEQYF	TGTGCCAGCAGCCACGGGGCGACAGGGGTCTACGAGCAGTACTTC
TRBV30	TRBD1	15	.	TRBJ2-7	CAWSVGQGSPYEQYF	TGTGCCTGGAGTGTGGGACAGGGTTCTCCGTACGAGCAGTACTTC
TRBV7-9	.	13	.	TRBJ1-6	CASTQRSGSPLHF	TGTGCCAGCACCCAACGTTCCGGGTCACCCCTCCACTTT
TRBV27	TRBD2	19	.	TRBJ2-7	CASSLLRLAGGPRGLEQYF	TGTGCCAGCAGTTTATTGAGGCTAGCGGGAGGGCCGCGGGGACTCGAGCAGTACTTC
TRBV5-1	.	16	.	TRBJ1-3	CASSLEVLSLDSTIYF	TGCGCCAGCAGCTTGGAGGTCCTGAGTTTGGACAGCACCATATATTTT
TRBV5-6	.	13	.	TRBJ1-1	CASSPGSRAEAFF	TGTGCCAGCAGCCCTGGATCGCGGGCTGAAGCTTTCTTT
TRBV11-2	TRBD2	15	.	TRBJ2-7	CASSLEASGRDEQYF	TGTGCCAGCAGCTTAGAGGCTAGCGGGCGGGACGAGCAGTACTTC
TRBV6-1	TRBD1	13	.	TRBJ1-2	CASRVRDRESNTF	TGTGCCAGCAGAGTCCGGGACAGGGAATCTAACACCTTC
TRBV10-3	.	12	few	TRBJ1-1	CAIGLRNTEAFF	TGTGCCATCGGACTGAGGAACACTGAAGCTTTCTTT
TRBV5-1	TRBD2	16	.	TRBJ2-1	CASSPGGTSGKGEQFF	TGCGCCAGCAGCCCAGGAGGGACTAGCGGGAAGGGGGAGCAGTTCTTC
TRBV10-3	.	17	once	TRBJ2-1	CAISERGGGTGYNEQFF	TGTGCCATCAGTGAAAGGGGTGGAGGGACGGGGTACAATGAGCAGTTCTTC
TRBV15	.	17	.	TRBJ1-1	CATSRVFQASMNTEAFF	TGTGCCACCAGCAGAGTTTTCCAGGCATCCATGAACACTGAAGCTTTCTTT
TRBV2	TRBD1	17	.	TRBJ1-1	CASSEARDRVVRTEAFF	TGTGCCAGCAGTGAAGCTCGGGACAGGGTTGTTCGCACTGAAGCTTTCTTT
TRBV28	.	15	.	TRBJ1-1	CASSFPRQVNTEAFF	TGTGCCAGCAGTTTTCCGAGACAGGTGAACACTGAAGCTTTCTTT
TRBV7-9	TRBD2	15	.	TRBJ2-1	CASSPSGGRGNEQFF	TGTGCCAGCAGCCCCTCTGGTGGGAGGGGAAATGAGCAGTTCTTC
TRBV9	.	14	.	TRBJ1-5	CASSVRPEGPPQHF	TGTGCCAGCAGCGTACGCCCGGAGGGGCCGCCCCAGCATTTT